Below, 18 T cell receptor beta chains from the same sample are listed, as sequenced in a study of T cell repertoires in cytomegalovirus infection. These receptors have no identified antigens. TCRdb redid the calling of the reads with MiXCR, one entry per CDR3 protein. The sample holds over 50,000 distinct CDR3 sequences, roughly 21% seen once. This material consisted of CD8+ T cells from cultured PBMCs, taken from culture after CMV antigen stimulation. Every receptor here comes from a human donor in good health (CMV status not recorded). Some clones in this sample may be carry-over from other donors' samples.

The chain uses TRBV28 and TRBJ1-1, with 8 bases identical to TRBD1. V was pared by 5 bases and J by 8 bases, with 10 bases of the junction left unmatched. Per the germline V gene, CDR1 is MDHEN and CDR2 is SYDVKM. The CDR3 runs 14 residues. CDR3 sequence reads: CASSPTGAPIEAFF. In DNA, the CDR3 is TGTGCCAGCAGTCCGACAGGGGCGCCGATAGAAGCTTTCTTT.

This clonotype was recorded a few times. The chain has TRBV6-1 and TRBJ1-2; D uncertain. The CDR3 spans 13 residues. The germline V gene has CDR1 MNHNS and CDR2 SASEGT. V gave up 7 bases and J gave up 3 bases, with 12 bases separating them. CDR3 nucleotides: TGTGCCAGCATTCGAGGTCGTGACTATGGCTACACCTTC. This gives the protein CASIRGRDYGYTF.

As to this clonotype: At one of its ends the junction is not consistent with the germline gene, which may arise from a read error. The chain is built from TRBV7-2 and TRBJ2-7; no clear D. This CDR3 has 16 amino acids. Germline CDR1 is SGHTA and CDR2 is FQGNSA. The CDR3 region has the DNA TGTGCCATCAGCTTATACCCTTGGGCTGGCTCCTACGAGCAGTACTTC. It translates to CAISLYPWAGSYEQYF.

This clonotype was seen only once. This rearrangement joins TRBV20-1 to TRBJ2-5; 8 positions match TRBD2. Germline CDR1 DFQATT, CDR2 SNEGSKA (reference sequence). V trimming: 6 bases; J trimming: 2 bases; junction bases outside the gene matches: 8. There are 14 residues in the CDR3. Here the CDR3 DNA reads TGCAGTGCCCAAGCGGGGGAGTTACAAGAGACCCAGTACTTC. Protein product: CSAQAGELQETQYF.

This clonotype was observed a handful of times. The chain carries TRBV19 and TRBJ1-5; D is unresolved. Per the germline V gene, CDR1 is LNHDA and CDR2 is SQIVND (reference sequence). V lost 8 bases to trimming and J lost 7 bases, with 15 bases between them. There are 13 residues in the CDR3. DNA for the CDR3: TGTGCCAGTCGGACCGACCAAGTCCAGCCCCAGCATTTT. Amino acids: CASRTDQVQPQHF.

The genes are TRBV7-9 and TRBJ1-1; weak D call: TRBD1 (6 bases). V lost 6 bases and J 5 bases, leaving 16 bases between the germline ends. CDR1 is SEHNR, CDR2 FQNEAQ, per germline (reference sequence). The CDR3 sequence is 14 residues long. For the CDR3, the DNA is TGTGCCAGCAGAAAGAGGGGGGCTTGGACTGAAGCTTTCTTT. Amino acids: CASRKRGAWTEAFF. The full variable domain, in which reference TRBV7-9 and TRBJ1-1 provide the parts outside the CDR3, is DTGVSQNPRHKITKRGQNVTFRCDPISEHNRLYWYRQTLGQGPEFLTYFQNEAQLEKSRLLSDRFSAERPKGSFSTLEIQRTEQGDSAMYLCASRKRGAWTEAFFGQGTRLTVV.

The V gene is TRBV12-3 or TRBV12-4, the J gene TRBJ1-1; TRBD1 is a possible D gene (5 bases). The CDR3 has 14 residues. Deletions cut 6 bases from V and 4 bases from J, with 15 bases between. CDR3 coding DNA: TGTGCCAGCAGCTTGACGGTGGGGGGCACTGAAGCTTTCTTT. This gives the protein CASSLTVGGTEAFF.

V usage is TRBV2 and J usage is TRBJ1-6; D not resolved. The V end was cut by 6 bases, the J end by 7 bases, with 4 bases between. This CDR3 contains 11 residues. Germline CDR1 reads SNHLY; CDR2 reads FYNNEI. The CDR3 is CASRLNSPLHF. The CDR3 DNA reads as TGTGCCAGCAGATTGAATTCACCCCTCCACTTT.

The chain recombines TRBV7-9 with TRBJ1-1; TRBD1 aligns across 10 bases. V gave up 4 bases and J gave up 6 bases; unmatched junction bases: 14. Germline CDR1 SEHNR, CDR2 FQNEAQ (reference sequence). The CDR3 is 17 residues long. The CDR3 DNA reads as TGTGCCAGCAGCTCAGAGCAGGGACAGGGGTTTCGCGCTGAAGCTTTCTTT. Amino acid sequence: CASSSEQGQGFRAEAFF.

The CDR3 sequence is CASSLMGARISYNSPLHF. CDR3 DNA: TGTGCCAGCAGCTTAATGGGGGCGCGGATATCCTATAATTCACCCCTCCACTTT. The rearrangement links TRBV7-2 to TRBJ1-6, with D possibly being TRBD1 (6 bases). The CDR3 covers 18 residues. The germline V gene encodes CDR1 SGHTA and CDR2 FQGNSA. Trimming left V 2 bases short and J 1 base short, with 15 bases between.

This clonotype was observed a handful of times. The gene calls are TRBV7-9 and TRBJ1-2, with 8 bases identical to TRBD1. This CDR3 is 16 amino acids long. The germline V gene has CDR1 SEHNR and CDR2 FQNEAQ (reference sequence). J gave up 4 bases and V 5 bases, and 12 bases lay outside the gene matches. The CDR3 DNA reads TGTGCCAGCAGCCCCTACGTCGGACAGGGCGGCTATGGCTACACCTTC. Amino acid sequence: CASSPYVGQGGYGYTF.

This clonotype showed up just a few times. V usage is TRBV11-2 and J usage is TRBJ2-3; possibly TRBD2 for D (6 bases). V was pared by 0 bases and J by 9 bases, with 13 bases between. The CDR3 is 14 residues long. The germline V gene encodes CDR1 SGHAT and CDR2 FQNNGV. CDR3 protein: CASSLEAEGYTQYF. Written as DNA, the CDR3 is TGTGCCAGCAGCTTAGAAGCGGAGGGATACACGCAGTATTTT.

This clonotype showed up just a few times. The chain combines TRBV19 with TRBJ2-5; a weak D match, TRBD1 (6 bases). The length of the CDR3 is 14 residues. Between the trimmed V and J ends, which lost 2 bases and 5 bases, there was a span of 12 bases. Germline CDR1 is LNHDA and CDR2 is SQIVND (reference sequence). CDR3 DNA sequence: TGTGCCAGTAGTATAAGGGACACGGTTGAGACCCAGTACTTC. Translation gives CASSIRDTVETQYF. Supplemented by reference TRBV19 and TRBJ2-5, the full variable domain reads DGGITQSPKYLFRKEGQNVTLSCEQNLNHDAMYWYRQDPGQGLRLIYYSQIVNDFQKGDIAEGYSVSREKKESFPLTVTSAQKNPTAFYLCASSIRDTVETQYFGPGTRLLVL.

There are a few counts of this clonotype. The chain carries TRBV12-3 or TRBV12-4 and TRBJ2-1; D is perhaps TRBD2 (6 bases). V lost 6 bases to trimming and J lost 8 bases, with 20 bases between them. The CDR3 has 15 residues. DNA for the CDR3: TGTGCCAGCAGCCCGGGACTCCTCCTGTGGGATGAGCAGTTCTTC. Its protein product is CASSPGLLLWDEQFF.

The gene calls are TRBV27 and TRBJ2-7; D is uncertain. Trimming stripped 2 bases from V and 2 bases from J, with 13 bases between. This CDR3 has 15 residues. Germline V gene sequence: CDR1 MNHEY, CDR2 SMNVEV (reference sequence). The CDR3 spells CASSLMAEPAYEQYF. In nucleotides, the CDR3 is TGTGCCAGCAGTTTAATGGCAGAACCGGCCTACGAGCAGTACTTC.

This clonotype was found a few times. The chain carries TRBV6-5 and TRBJ2-4, with 7 bases matching TRBD1. CDR3 size: 13 residues. The germline gives CDR1 MNHEY, CDR2 SVGAGI. The junction had 5 bases not matched to a gene; V was cut back by 5 bases and J by 7 bases. The CDR3 nucleotides read TGTGCCAGCAGTCACCAGGGGGTTAACATTCAGTACTTC. Its protein is CASSHQGVNIQYF.

This clonotype was observed a few times. The rearrangement joins TRBV7-9 to TRBJ2-2, with D possibly TRBD2 on 5 matching bases. V was clipped by 5 bases and J by 5 bases, with 9 bases between them. Germline V gives CDR1 SEHNR, CDR2 FQNEAQ (reference sequence). This CDR3 comprises 13 residues. The CDR3 here is CASSPPGTGELFF. DNA for the CDR3: TGTGCCAGCAGCCCCCCGGGGACCGGGGAGCTGTTTTTT.

The rearrangement links TRBV7-2 to TRBJ2-1; 7 positions match TRBD1. J gave up 4 bases and V 4 bases, and 7 bases lay outside the gene matches. In germline, CDR1 is SGHTA, CDR2 FQGNSA. The CDR3 totals 15 residues. CDR3 DNA sequence: TGTGCCAGCAGCTCTGACCGGGACAGATACAATGAGCAGTTCTTC. It is translated as CASSSDRDRYNEQFF.